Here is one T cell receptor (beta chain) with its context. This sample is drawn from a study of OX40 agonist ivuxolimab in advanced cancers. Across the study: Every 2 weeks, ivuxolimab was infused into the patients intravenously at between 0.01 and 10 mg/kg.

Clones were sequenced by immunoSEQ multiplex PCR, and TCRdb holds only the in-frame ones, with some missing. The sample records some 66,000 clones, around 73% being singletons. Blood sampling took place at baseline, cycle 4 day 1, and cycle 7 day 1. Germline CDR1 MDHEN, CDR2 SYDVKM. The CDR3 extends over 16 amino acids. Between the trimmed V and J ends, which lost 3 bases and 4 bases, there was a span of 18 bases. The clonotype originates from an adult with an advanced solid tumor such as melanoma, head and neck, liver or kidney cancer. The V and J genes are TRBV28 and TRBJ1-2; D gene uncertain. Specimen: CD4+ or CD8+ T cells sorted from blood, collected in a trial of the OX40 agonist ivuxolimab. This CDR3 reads CASSFPQAQEGYGYTF. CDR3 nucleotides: TGTGCCAGCAGTTTCCCCCAGGCCCAAGAGGGCTATGGCTACACCTTC.